The TCR beta chain under discussion was sequenced for a study of blood T cells in healthy people across ages. Study results and caveats: Across the age range, TCR beta diversity per million T cells fell in a roughly linear way. Any conclusive comparison of naive versus antigen-experienced cells was prevented by using unsorted PBMCs.

A second PCR of 7 to 11 cycles used a sample-barcoded 5' primer and a J-beta primer mix. Tags on each cDNA molecule came from a template-switch adaptor with 12 random nucleotides. TCRdb called the 5' RACE reads again in MiXCR, with one record for every CDR3 protein. The sample includes some 710,000 distinct CDR3 sequences, about 20% of them seen just once. About 10 milliliters of peripheral blood were drawn from each donor into EDTA-treated tubes. Germline CDR1 SQVTM, CDR2 ANQGSEA. The CDR3 is 13 residues long. With 4 bases removed from V and 8 bases from J, the gap between germline ends came to 12 bases. Worth noting for this clonotype: Its antigen remains unidentified.

This clonotype was obtained from a man between 65 and 85 years old in good health. Sequencing was carried out using blood. This chain joins TRBV29-1 and TRBJ1-6; the D gene is possibly TRBD1 (6 bases). The CDR3 is CSVAEGGDSPLHF. CDR3 nucleotide sequence: TGCAGCGTTGCGGAGGGGGGTGATTCACCCCTCCACTTT. The whole variable domain, remainder taken from reference TRBV29-1 and TRBJ1-6, is SAVISQKPSRDICQRGTSLTIQCQVDSQVTMMFWYRQQPGQSLTLIATANQGSEATYESGFVIDKFPISRPNLTFSTLTVSNMSPEDSSIYLCSVAEGGDSPLHFGNGTRLTVT.